The rows below give T cell receptor beta chains drawn from one sample of a study of shared clonotypes between healthy human individuals. Here immunoSEQ multiplex PCR was the method, and the copy in TCRdb shows in-frame clones only, minus some. The sample includes about 450,000 clones, roughly three quarters of them seen just once. The sequencing sample was made of PBMCs. These receptors were obtained from a woman between 40 and 55 years old in good health. Some clones in this sample may be carry-over from other donors' samples. Both conserved end residues are part of each CDR3. The order of the fields is D gene, CDR3 length, J gene, clone size, V gene, CDR3 DNA, CDR3 protein. The D gene is left open where the match is weak. Not all rows give a size; the values are once, few, many and, for expanded clones, a class.

- | 14 | TRBJ2-7 | - | TRBV6-1 | TGTGCCAGCAGTCATCGGGACCGATCCTACGAGCAGTACTTC | CASSHRDRSYEQYF
- | 15 | TRBJ2-1 | - | TRBV5-6 | TGTGCCAGCAGCTCAAGACTCAAACCATACAATGAGCAGTTCTTC | CASSSRLKPYNEQFF
- | 15 | TRBJ2-3 | - | TRBV7-2 | TGTGCCAGCAGCTCACAGTCGGGTCGCACAGATACGCAGTATTTT | CASSSQSGRTDTQYF
- | 13 | TRBJ1-5 | once | TRBV6-1 | TGTGCCAGCGGGGGACAAATCAATCAGCCCCAGCATTTT | CASGGQINQPQHF
TRBD2 | 14 | TRBJ2-5 | - | TRBV27 | TGTGCCAGCAGCCGTACTAGCGGGACGGAGACCCAGTACTTC | CASSRTSGTETQYF
TRBD2 | 15 | TRBJ2-4 | - | TRBV5-1 | TGCGCCAGCAGCCCTAGCGGGAGGGGAGGTAACATTCAGTACTTC | CASSPSGRGGNIQYF
- | 17 | TRBJ2-7 | - | TRBV4-1 | TGCGCCAGCAGCCAAGGCTACTCATTGCTGTTTTCCTACGAGCAGTACTTC | CASSQGYSLLFSYEQYF
- | 16 | TRBJ2-1 | - | TRBV5-1 | TGCGCCAGCAGCTTGGACAGATTCAGCTCCTACAATGAGCAGTTCTTC | CASSLDRFSSYNEQFF
TRBD2 | 14 | TRBJ2-2 | - | TRBV10-3 | TGTGCCATCAGGGCGGGAGGCCTTATCGGGGAGCTGTTTTTT | CAIRAGGLIGELFF
TRBD1 | 15 | TRBJ1-2 | few | TRBV5-1 | TGCGCCAGCAGCTTGGCAGGGGGATACGGTTATGGCTACACCTTC | CASSLAGGYGYGYTF
TRBD2 | 14 | TRBJ2-7 | - | TRBV2 | TGTGCCAGCAGTAAACTAGCGGGAGGGGACGAGCAGTACTTC | CASSKLAGGDEQYF
TRBD2 | 15 | TRBJ2-5 | - | TRBV6-4 | TGTGCCAGCAGTGGGACTAGCGGGCCTCAAGAGACCCAGTACTTC | CASSGTSGPQETQYF
TRBD2 | 16 | TRBJ2-7 | - | TRBV27 | TGTGCCAGCAGTTTATCGAGACTAGCGTCGACCTACGAGCAGTACTTC | CASSLSRLASTYEQYF
- | 15 | TRBJ1-2 | few | TRBV2 | TGTGCCAGCAGTGAAGCGGGAAACAGGGCAGGTGGCTACACCTTC | CASSEAGNRAGGYTF
- | 14 | TRBJ2-2 | few | TRBV19 | TGTGCCAGTACCCCAACTCACAACACCGGGGAGCTGTTTTTT | CASTPTHNTGELFF
- | 16 | TRBJ1-5 | - | TRBV18 | TGTGCCAGCTCACCACGTAGCGGTGGGGGCAATCAGCCCCAGCATTTT | CASSPRSGGGNQPQHF
- | 14 | TRBJ2-3 | - | TRBV7-6 | TGTGCCAGCAGCCTCAGGGGTCCCACAGATACGCAGTATTTT | CASSLRGPTDTQYF
TRBD1 | 15 | TRBJ1-4 | once | TRBV5-1 | TGCGCCAGCAGCACCCGACAGGGAGGTAATGAAAAACTGTTTTTT | CASSTRQGGNEKLFF
- | 13 | TRBJ2-5 | - | TRBV5-1 | TGCGCCAGCAGCCCCCATCGGGGTGAGACCAAGTACTTC | CASSPHRGETKYF
- | 14 | TRBJ1-2 | once | TRBV6-5 | TGTGCCAGCAGCCTGAGGACCGCAGAAACGGGCTACACCTTC | CASSLRTAETGYTF
TRBD1 | 15 | TRBJ2-5 | - | TRBV19 | TGTGCCAGTAGTCGCCGGGACAGGGGCGGGGAGACCCAGTACTTC | CASSRRDRGGETQYF
TRBD2 | 13 | TRBJ2-1 | - | TRBV19 | TGTGCCAGTAGTTCAGGACTAGCCAATGAGCAGTTCTTC | CASSSGLANEQFF
- | 13 | TRBJ1-1 | few | TRBV7-6 | TGTGCCAGCAGCCTAGCGATGAACACTGAAGCTTTCTTT | CASSLAMNTEAFF
- | 15 | TRBJ2-7 | - | TRBV18 | TGTGCCAGCTCACCACGCCCGGACTCCTCCTACGAGCAGTACTTC | CASSPRPDSSYEQYF
- | 15 | TRBJ1-1 | - | TRBV5-1 | TGCGCCAGCAGCTTGGGTCACAGGGTGGGCACTGAAGCTTTCTTT | CASSLGHRVGTEAFF
TRBD2 | 16 | TRBJ2-7 | - | TRBV28 | TGTGCCAGCAGGCTACAGCGGGAGGAGCGAGACTACGAGCAGTACTTC | CASRLQREERDYEQYF
- | 16 | TRBJ2-1 | - | TRBV21-1 | TGTGCCAGCAGCAAAGAGGGGACAGGGGACCACAATGAGCAGTTCTTC | CASSKEGTGDHNEQFF
- | 16 | TRBJ2-1 | - | TRBV19 | TGTGCCAGTAGGGACACGGGACTTAGCTCCTACAATGAGCAGTTCTTC | CASRDTGLSSYNEQFF
- | 14 | TRBJ1-4 | - | TRBV7-9 | TGTGCCAGCAGCCCCGACAGGTACCCTGAAAAACTGTTTTTT | CASSPDRYPEKLFF
- | 13 | TRBJ2-5 | - | TRBV7-9 | TGTGCCAGCAGCTTAGAAGGCGCCGAGACCCAGTACTTC | CASSLEGAETQYF
- | 12 | TRBJ2-1 | - | TRBV28 | TGTGCCAGCAGTTTAATCGGGCACGGGGAGTTCTTC | CASSLIGHGEFF
- | 14 | TRBJ2-5 | - | TRBV18 | TGTGCCAGCCACACGATATCCTCGCGGGAGACCCAGTACTTC | CASHTISSRETQYF
- | 15 | TRBJ2-7 | - | TRBV5-1 | TGCGCCAGCAGCTTAGGAGGACGGCCTGCCGCCGAGCAGTACTTC | CASSLGGRPAAEQYF
TRBD2 | 14 | TRBJ2-5 | - | TRBV2 | TGTGCCAGCAAACCTAGCGGGGGATATGAGACCCAGTACTTC | CASKPSGGYETQYF
TRBD1 | 16 | TRBJ1-2 | - | TRBV6-5 | TGTGCCAGCAGTTACCGGGACAGGGCGTTTAACTATGGCTACACCTTC | CASSYRDRAFNYGYTF
- | 14 | TRBJ1-1 | - | TRBV14 | TGTGCCAGCAGCCCCTGGACGGGGAACACTGAAGCTTTCTTT | CASSPWTGNTEAFF
- | 15 | TRBJ2-2 | - | TRBV6-6 | TGTGCCAGCAGTATGACAGGAGGGGACACCGGGGAGCTGTTTTTT | CASSMTGGDTGELFF
TRBD2 | 16 | TRBJ2-1 | - | TRBV6-4 | TGTGCCAGCAGTCCTATCACTAGCGGGGATTACAATGAGCAGTTCTTC | CASSPITSGDYNEQFF
- | 16 | TRBJ1-3 | many | TRBV28 | TGTGCCAGCAGTAGACATACCGGGAACTCAAGAAACACCATATATTTT | CASSRHTGNSRNTIYF
- | 16 | TRBJ2-1 | - | TRBV9 | TGTGCCAGCAGCCCCAAGGACTATAGCTCCTACAATGAGCAGTTCTTC | CASSPKDYSSYNEQFF
- | 14 | TRBJ2-3 | - | TRBV7-2 | TGTGCCAGCAGCCCCCCCACTAACACAGATACGCAGTATTTT | CASSPPTNTDTQYF
TRBD1 | 12 | TRBJ1-1 | - | TRBV5-4 | TGTGCCAGCAGCCAACGACAGGGGCAAGCTTTCTTT | CASSQRQGQAFF
- | 13 | TRBJ2-7 | - | TRBV11-2 | TGTGCCAGCAGTAGGAGGGGGCTCGGAGAGCAGTACTTC | CASSRRGLGEQYF
TRBD2 | 14 | TRBJ2-2 | - | TRBV6-5 | TGTGCCAGCAGTTCCGGACTAGCGAGCGGGGAGCTGTTTTTT | CASSSGLASGELFF
- | 17 | TRBJ2-3 | - | TRBV28 | TGTGCCAGCAGTCCCCGGGTGGAGGGAGCCTACACAGATACGCAGTATTTT | CASSPRVEGAYTDTQYF
- | 14 | TRBJ2-5 | - | TRBV5-4 | TGTGCCAGCAGGCGCCGATCCTTAAGAGAGACCCAGTACTTC | CASRRRSLRETQYF
- | 13 | TRBJ2-3 | - | TRBV25-1 | TGTGCCAGCAGTGCCGCGGGCACAGATACGCAGTATTTT | CASSAAGTDTQYF
TRBD1 | 17 | TRBJ2-7 | once | TRBV15 | TGTGCCACCAGCAGCTCAGAGGACAGGGAACCTTCCTACGAGCAGTACTTC | CATSSSEDREPSYEQYF
- | 16 | TRBJ2-7 | - | TRBV28 | TGTGCCAGCAGTTTGTCGGGGAGATCCCGGTTTGGGGAGCAGTACTTC | CASSLSGRSRFGEQYF
TRBD1 | 15 | TRBJ2-7 | - | TRBV18 | TGTGCCAGCTCACCACCGCTTGGGACAGGGCGCGAGCAGTACTTC | CASSPPLGTGREQYF